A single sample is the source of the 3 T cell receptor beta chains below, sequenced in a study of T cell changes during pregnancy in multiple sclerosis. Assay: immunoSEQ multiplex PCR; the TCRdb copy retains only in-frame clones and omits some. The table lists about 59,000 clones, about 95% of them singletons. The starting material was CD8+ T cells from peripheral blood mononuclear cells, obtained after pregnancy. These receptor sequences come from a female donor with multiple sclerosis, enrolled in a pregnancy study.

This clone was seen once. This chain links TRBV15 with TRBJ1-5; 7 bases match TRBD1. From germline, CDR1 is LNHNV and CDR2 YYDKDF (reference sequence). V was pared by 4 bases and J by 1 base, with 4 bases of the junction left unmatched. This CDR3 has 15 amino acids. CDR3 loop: CATSTRQGSNQPQHF. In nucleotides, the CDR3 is TGTGCCACCAGCACCCGACAGGGAAGCAATCAGCCCCAGCATTTT.

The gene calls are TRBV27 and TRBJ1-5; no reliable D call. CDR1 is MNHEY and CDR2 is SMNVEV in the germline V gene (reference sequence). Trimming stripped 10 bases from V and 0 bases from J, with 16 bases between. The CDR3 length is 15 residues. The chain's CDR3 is CAIDSGVYSNQPQHF. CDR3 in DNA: TGTGCCATCGATAGCGGGGTGTATAGCAATCAGCCCCAGCATTTT.

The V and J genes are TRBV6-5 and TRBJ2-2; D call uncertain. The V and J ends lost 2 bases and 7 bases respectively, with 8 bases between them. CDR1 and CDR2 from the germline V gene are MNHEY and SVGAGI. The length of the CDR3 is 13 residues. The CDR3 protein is CASSYLPGGELFF. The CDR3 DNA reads TGTGCCAGCAGTTACCTACCAGGCGGGGAGCTGTTTTTT.